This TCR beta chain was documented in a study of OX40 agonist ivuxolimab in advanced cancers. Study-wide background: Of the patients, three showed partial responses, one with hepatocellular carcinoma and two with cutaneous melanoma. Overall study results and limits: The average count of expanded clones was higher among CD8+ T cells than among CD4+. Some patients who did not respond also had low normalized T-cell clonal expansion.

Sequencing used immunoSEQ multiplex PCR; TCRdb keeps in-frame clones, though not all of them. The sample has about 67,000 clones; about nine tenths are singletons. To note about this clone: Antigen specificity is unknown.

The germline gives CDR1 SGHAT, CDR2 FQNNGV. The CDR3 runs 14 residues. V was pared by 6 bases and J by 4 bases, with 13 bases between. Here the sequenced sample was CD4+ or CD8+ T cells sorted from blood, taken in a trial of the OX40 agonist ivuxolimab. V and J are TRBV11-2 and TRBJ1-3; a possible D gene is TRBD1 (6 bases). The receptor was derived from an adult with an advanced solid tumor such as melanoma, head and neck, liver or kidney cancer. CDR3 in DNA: TGTGCCAGCAGTTCCAGGGGATACGGAAACACCATATATTTT. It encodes CASSSRGYGNTIYF.